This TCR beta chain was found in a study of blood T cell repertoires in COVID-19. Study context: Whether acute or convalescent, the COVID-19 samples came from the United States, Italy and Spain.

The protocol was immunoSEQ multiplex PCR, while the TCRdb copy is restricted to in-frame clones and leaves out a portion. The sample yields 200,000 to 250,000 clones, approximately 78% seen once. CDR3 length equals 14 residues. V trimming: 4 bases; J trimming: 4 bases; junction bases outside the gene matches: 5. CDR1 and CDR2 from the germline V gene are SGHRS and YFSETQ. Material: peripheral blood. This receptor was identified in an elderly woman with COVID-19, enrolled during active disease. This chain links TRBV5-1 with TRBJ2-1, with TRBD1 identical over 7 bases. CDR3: CASSRGQRYNEQFF. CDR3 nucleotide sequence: TGCGCCAGCAGCCGGGGACAGCGGTACAATGAGCAGTTCTTC.